The source of this T cell receptor (beta chain) is a study of shared clonotypes between healthy human individuals. The test was conducted at deep level. Sequencing was performed with immunoSEQ multiplex PCR; in TCRdb, only in-frame clones are kept and a portion is missing. This table has 2 million to 2.5 million clones, 85% to 95% appearing once. With 6 bases clipped from V and 4 bases from J, the junction kept 8 bases outside the gene matches. Germline V CDR1 and CDR2: SGHTA, FQGTGA. This CDR3 spans 15 amino acids. With respect to this clone: Different DNA sequences within this sample yield the same CDR3.

The sequence was obtained from a man between 18 and 29 years old in good health. Some clones in this sample may be carry-over from other donors' samples. Sequencing was carried out using naive CD4+ T cells from PBMCs. Specified subset: CD45RA+ positively selected. The chain combines TRBV7-3 with TRBJ2-1, with 8 bases fitting TRBD2. The CDR3 spells CASSPGLASYNEQFF. The CDR3 coding sequence is TGTGCCAGCAGTCCCGGACTAGCTTCATACAATGAGCAGTTCTTC.